One sample yielded the 27 T cell receptor beta chains listed below, sequenced in a study of T cells in tuberculosis. Libraries were prepared by immunoSEQ multiplex PCR; TCRdb keeps only in-frame clonotypes and omits some of them. Of some 90,000 clones listed, roughly 93% are singletons. After thawing and overnight rest, PBMC were stained with GMM-loaded CD1B tetramer, viability dye and anti-CD3 for sorting. CD1B tetramers were loaded with Rhodococcus equi-derived C32 glucose monomycolate. The sample consisted of CD1b-GMM tetramer-negative cells sorted from PBMCs. These TCRs come from an adult woman with latent tuberculosis.

This chain's CDR3 is CASSLRRVGETQYF. The CDR3 coding sequence is TGCGCCAGCAGCTTGCGCAGGGTGGGAGAGACCCAGTACTTC. This rearrangement joins TRBV5-1 to TRBJ2-5; D is possibly TRBD1 (5 bases). Between the trimmed V and J ends, which lost 1 base and 4 bases, there was a span of 11 bases. Germline CDR1 is SGHRS and CDR2 is YFSETQ. The CDR3 spans 14 residues.

This clone turned up a few times. The chain carries TRBV7-9 and TRBJ1-1, with D possibly being TRBD1 (5 bases). V was clipped by 5 bases and J by 1 base, with 11 bases between them. CDR3 length: 14 amino acids. Germline V gene sequence: CDR1 SEHNR, CDR2 FQNEAQ (reference sequence). CDR3 amino acids: CASSPRGQNTEAFF. The CDR3 DNA follows: TGTGCCAGCAGCCCCCGAGGACAGAACACTGAAGCTTTCTTT.

V gene TRBV11-2 combines with J gene TRBJ2-7; D possibly corresponds to TRBD2 (5 bases). Germline CDR1 reads SGHAT; CDR2 reads FQNNGV. Trimming cost V 3 bases and J 2 bases, with 11 bases left between them. CDR3 length: 14 amino acids. The CDR3: CASSFGRLTYEQYF. DNA for the CDR3: TGTGCCAGCAGCTTCGGCCGACTAACCTACGAGCAGTACTTC.

The rearrangement joins TRBV7-2 to TRBJ2-1, with TRBD2 identical over 11 bases. The CDR3 consists of 15 residues. Germline V lookup: CDR1 SGHTA, CDR2 FQGNSA. J lost 7 bases, V lost 1 base, and 3 bases had no gene match. Here the CDR3 DNA reads TGTGCCAGCAGCTTAGGCCCTAGCGGGGGGAATGAGCAGTTCTTC. Translated: CASSLGPSGGNEQFF.

This sequence joins TRBV23-1 and TRBJ2-5, with a tentative D call TRBD2 (6 bases). TRBV23-1 is filed as an ORF, its function uncertain. The V end lost 2 bases, the J end lost 9 bases, and 22 bases lay between the germline ends. There are 16 residues in the CDR3. In DNA, the CDR3 is TGCGCCAGCAGTCAACCAACCGGGACTCCGGAGTGGGCCCAGTACTTC. Translating gives CASSQPTGTPEWAQYF.

The gene calls are TRBV4-2 and TRBJ1-1; D is undetermined. This CDR3 is built from 15 residues. Germline V CDR1 and CDR2: LGHNA, YNFKEQ. Trimming removed 1 base from V and 6 bases from J, with 15 bases in between. For the CDR3, the DNA is TGTGCCAGCAGCCAAGTCCAAAGGGCGGGCGCTGAAGCTTTCTTT. Protein sequence: CASSQVQRAGAEAFF.

The chain combines TRBV5-1 with TRBJ1-1; the D gene is possibly TRBD1 (5 bases). Germline values: CDR1 SGHRS, CDR2 YFSETQ. This CDR3 has 16 amino acids. V lost 4 bases and J 2 bases, leaving 18 bases between the germline ends. In nucleotides, the CDR3 is TGCGCCAGCAGCCCCGGGCGACAGTTAGAAAACACTGAAGCTTTCTTT. Translation gives CASSPGRQLENTEAFF.

This clone appeared a single time. V gene TRBV6-5 combines with J gene TRBJ1-6; 7 bases match TRBD1. CDR1 and CDR2 (germline): MNHEY, SVGAGI. V was pared by 8 bases and J by 7 bases, with 11 bases of the junction left unmatched. The CDR3 is 15 residues long. CDR3 nucleotides: TGTGCCAGCGGACCCCGGACAGGCCCAAATTCACCCCTCCACTTT. This codes for CASGPRTGPNSPLHF.

This sequence joins TRBV19 and TRBJ1-1; D call uncertain. The length of the CDR3 is 14 residues. Trimming took 7 bases from V and 0 from J, leaving 12 bases between them. Germline V gene data show CDR1 as LNHDA and CDR2 as SQIVND (reference sequence). The CDR3 nucleotides read TGTGCCAGTACGTATCGGGTCCTGAACACTGAAGCTTTCTTT. Translating it yields CASTYRVLNTEAFF.

About this clone itself: Other DNA sequences in the sample encode the same CDR3. The chain employs TRBV7-2 and TRBJ1-6, with D tentatively TRBD1 (5 bases). V lost 1 base and J lost 8, with 15 bases in between. Germline CDR1 SGHTA, CDR2 FQGNSA. CDR3 length: 16 residues. The CDR3 spells CASSLVSGFFDSPLHF. CDR3 DNA sequence: TGTGCCAGCAGCTTAGTATCAGGGTTCTTTGATTCACCCCTCCACTTT.

The rearrangement links TRBV30 to TRBJ2-7; 8 bases line up with TRBD1. Germline lookup yields CDR1 GTSNPN and CDR2 SVGIG (reference sequence). V lost 5 bases and J lost 4; bases outside the gene matches: 10. This CDR3 comprises 14 residues. DNA of the CDR3: TGTGCCTGGTCTCTCGGACAGGGAGTGTACGAGCAGTACTTC. This encodes CAWSLGQGVYEQYF.

This chain joins TRBV15 and TRBJ2-3; 14 bases align to TRBD2. V shed 0 bases and J 3 bases; nucleotides not matched to a gene: 8. CDR1 and CDR2 from the germline V gene are LNHNV and YYDKDF (reference sequence). This CDR3 is built from 19 residues. The CDR3 DNA follows: TGTGCCACCAGCAGAGATCGACTAGCGGGGGGGCAGAGGACAGATACGCAGTATTTT. This gives the protein CATSRDRLAGGQRTDTQYF.

The chain combines TRBV28 with TRBJ1-2, with D perhaps TRBD1 (5 bases). The CDR3 extends over 14 amino acids. V gave up 3 bases and J gave up 0 bases, with 8 bases separating them. The germline CDR1 and CDR2 sequences are MDHEN and SYDVKM. CDR3 region: CASSLGPANYGYTF. The CDR3 bases are TGTGCCAGCAGTTTGGGGCCCGCTAACTATGGCTACACCTTC.

V gene TRBV7-3 combines with J gene TRBJ2-7, with TRBD2 matching over 8 bases. CDR1 is SGHTA, CDR2 FQGTGA, per germline. The CDR3 is 20 residues long. In DNA, the CDR3 is TGTGCCAGCAGCCTAACCCCCCCCAGGGGCGGGGGGACATGCTCCTACGAGCAGTACGTC. Residues: CASSLTPPRGGGTCSYEQYV.

The chain is built from TRBV7-3 and TRBJ1-3; tentative D call: TRBD1 (5 bases). CDR1 SGHTA and CDR2 FQGTGA come from the germline V gene. The CDR3 loop spans 13 amino acids. V lost 5 bases, J lost 2 bases, and 7 bases lay in between. The CDR3: CASSPDTGNTIYF. CDR3 in DNA: TGTGCCAGCAGCCCGGACACTGGAAACACCATATATTTT. The full variable domain, with the rest looked up from reference TRBV7-3 and TRBJ1-3, is GAGVSQTPSNKVTEKGKYVELRCDPISGHTALYWYRQSLGQGPEFLIYFQGTGAADDSGLPNDRFFAVRPEGSVSTLKIQRTERGDSAVYLCASSPDTGNTIYFGEGSWLTVV.

The V and J genes are TRBV6-5 and TRBJ2-1; 7 bases match TRBD1. Germline-derived CDR1 and CDR2 are MNHEY and SVGAGI. This CDR3 has 15 amino acids. V lost 5 bases, J lost 0 bases, and 4 bases stayed unmatched. DNA of the CDR3: TGTGCCAGCAGTCTACAGGGGACCTCCTACAATGAGCAGTTCTTC. It encodes CASSLQGTSYNEQFF.

The chain carries TRBV7-2 and TRBJ2-2; 9 bases map to TRBD1. The germline V gene encodes CDR1 SGHTA and CDR2 FQGNSA. Unmatched junction bases numbered 11, after V lost 7 bases and J lost 2 bases. The CDR3 totals 17 residues. The CDR3 DNA reads as TGTGCCAGCAAGAGACATGGGACAGGGTCCAACACCGGGGAGCTGTTTTTT. It translates to CASKRHGTGSNTGELFF.

This clone has just a few counts. The chain combines TRBV4-1 with TRBJ2-3; no clear D gene. In germline, CDR1 is MGHRA, CDR2 YSYEKL. V dropped 0 bases and J dropped 8 bases, with 6 bases sitting between them. The CDR3 runs to 12 residues. The DNA of the CDR3 is TGCGCCAGCAGCCAAGAACAGCTTACGCAGTATTTT. Protein product: CASSQEQLTQYF.

The J gene is TRBJ2-5, the V gene TRBV4-1; 10 nucleotides align to TRBD2. The V and J ends lost 4 bases and 3 bases, in that order; junction bases with no gene match: 8. CDR1 is MGHRA, CDR2 YSYEKL, per germline. The CDR3 covers 16 residues. The CDR3: CASSPVGLAGEETQYF. The CDR3 coding sequence is TGCGCCAGCAGCCCGGTAGGGCTAGCGGGGGAAGAGACCCAGTACTTC.

On this clone itself: At one end, the junction sequence differs from germline, possibly due to a read error. The V call is TRBV7-7, the J call TRBJ2-2; D perhaps matches TRBD2 (6 bases). CDR3 length: 16 residues. CDR1 and CDR2 from the germline V gene are SSHAT and FNYEAQ (reference sequence). The CDR3 DNA follows: TGTGCTAGCAGCTTAGCGGCGGGGCTATTCACCGGGGAGCTGTTTTTT. It specifies CASSLAAGLFTGELFF.

The chain links TRBV6-1 to TRBJ2-7; tentative D call: TRBD2 (6 bases). The CDR3 length is 13 residues. Trimming removed 10 bases at V and 3 bases at J, with 16 bases between. The V gene's germline CDR1 is MNHNS and CDR2 SASEGT. CDR3 protein: CATSLGGIYEQYF. The CDR3, as DNA: TGTGCCACCTCTCTGGGGGGAATCTACGAGCAGTACTTC.

This rearrangement joins TRBV7-2 to TRBJ1-5; a possible D gene is TRBD1 (5 bases). The CDR3 covers 16 residues. With 1 base removed from V and 0 bases from J, the gap between germline ends came to 10 bases. Germline V gene lookup returns CDR1 SGHTA and CDR2 FQGNSA. The CDR3 loop reads CASSLVGGGSNQPQHF. For the CDR3, the DNA is TGTGCCAGCAGCTTAGTGGGCGGGGGTAGCAATCAGCCCCAGCATTTT.

The rearrangement joins TRBV2 to TRBJ1-4, with TRBD1 matching 11 bases. The V and J ends lost 6 bases and 8 bases, in that order; junction bases with no gene match: 5. Germline V gene sequence: CDR1 SNHLY, CDR2 FYNNEI. The CDR3 loop spans 14 amino acids. As DNA, the CDR3 is TGTGCCAGCAGACGGACAGGGGGCCTCGAAAAACTGTTTTTT. The encoded protein is CASRRTGGLEKLFF.

The CDR3 spells CASSEARLWGAGANVLTF. CDR3 in DNA: TGTGCCAGCAGTGAAGCGCGGTTATGGGGAGCTGGGGCCAACGTCCTGACTTTC. The chain links TRBV6-1 to TRBJ2-6, with TRBD2 as a possible D gene (5 bases). CDR3 length: 18 residues. The germline V gene has CDR1 MNHNS and CDR2 SASEGT. The ends were cut back, 0 bases at V and 2 bases at J, with 14 bases in the middle.

V gene TRBV30 combines with J gene TRBJ2-2, with D tentatively TRBD2 (5 bases). Germline V gene lookup returns CDR1 GTSNPN and CDR2 SVGIG (reference sequence). The CDR3 extends over 13 amino acids. V was pared by 4 bases and J by 0 bases, with 6 bases between. CDR3 loop: CAWMGANTGELFF. The CDR3 bases are TGTGCCTGGATGGGAGCGAACACCGGGGAGCTGTTTTTT.

This clone has just one count. This chain uses TRBV6-1 with TRBJ1-2; TRBD1 might be the D (5 bases). V lost 6 bases, J lost 5 bases, and 13 bases lay in between. CDR3 length: 13 residues. Germline V gene sequence: CDR1 MNHNS, CDR2 SASEGT. CDR3: CASRPAAGYGYTF. The CDR3 region has the DNA TGTGCCAGCAGACCCGCGGCAGGGTATGGCTACACCTTC.

This clone was seen a handful of times. The genes are TRBV28 and TRBJ1-2, with TRBD1 matching 7 bases. The V and J ends lost 3 bases and 14 bases, in that order; junction bases with no gene match: 12. CDR1 MDHEN and CDR2 SYDVKM come from the germline V gene. The CDR3 spans 13 residues. The CDR3 spells CASSFGDRPPVTF. CDR3 coding DNA: TGTGCCAGCAGTTTCGGGGACAGACCCCCCGTTACCTTC.